This note documents a single TCR beta chain sequence. Its antigen is unknown. CDR1 is MDHEN, CDR2 SYDVKM, per germline. The ends were cut back, 3 bases at V and 5 bases at J, with 9 bases in the middle. The CDR3 contains 13 residues. TCRdb's table, derived via immunoSEQ multiplex PCR, lists solely in-frame clones and lacks some. The table has about 94,000 clones, 93% seen once; the top ten hold 0.46%. The sample originates from a study of Tregs in tolerant kidney transplant recipients. Study as a whole: Mixed chimerism was transient after nonmyeloablative marrow transplants from related graft donors. Findings of the study overall: This study did not directly address biological reproducibility. Donor-specific Treg expansion exceeded global Treg expansion in tolerant patients, suggesting antigen drive. Tregs expanded with activated donor B cells seemed most donor-specific.

The specimen comprised CD4+ T cells from blood, sampled before the transplant. The chain employs TRBV28 and TRBJ2-3; a possible D gene is TRBD1 (5 bases). The source is a human donor who received a combined kidney and bone marrow transplant. The CDR3 is CASSFQGIDTQYF. The CDR3 DNA reads TGTGCCAGCAGTTTCCAGGGTATAGATACGCAGTATTTT.